This TCR beta chain was identified during a study of T cells in Graves' hyperthyroidism and ophthalmopathy. Trimming cost V 0 bases and J 4 bases, with 14 bases left between them. From germline, CDR1 is DFQATT and CDR2 SNEGSKA (reference sequence). The CDR3 is 15 amino acids. Study results and limitations: Model-based prediction identified ophthalmopathy a median about 6 months prior to its onset.

It was RNA transcripts that yielded the amplified TCR beta CDR3 regions. The TCR CDR3 was amplified in a first-round RT-PCR using the HTBI primer set. Each CDR3 protein is one row after TCRdb ran MiXCR on the multiplex PCR reads. The sample holds more than 600,000 distinct CDR3 sequences, around 15% seen once. This clonotype was seen a few times. What it binds is unknown. Lactation, pregnancy, other autoimmune disease or uncontrolled infection excluded patients. Isolation of PBMCs was performed on 8.5 to 10 ml fresh peripheral blood. Sequencing used blood. This chain uses TRBV20-1 with TRBJ2-3; maybe TRBD2 (5 bases). This sequence was found in a man younger than 30 with Graves' hyperthyroidism. Here the CDR3 DNA reads TGCAGTGCTAGAGATCTCGTGGGAGCGGCAGATACGCAGTATTTT. Its translation is CSARDLVGAADTQYF.